This T cell receptor (beta chain) derives from a study of OX40 agonist ivuxolimab in advanced cancers. The overall study: At under 85% male, the cohort had a mean age of about 60 years, ranging from about 20 to 79.

The table came from immunoSEQ multiplex PCR; TCRdb's copy has only in-frame clones and leaves some out. The sample lists under 80,000 clones; around 89% were seen once. Blood sampling took place at baseline, cycle 4 day 1, and cycle 7 day 1. This clone was picked up one time. The specimen was CD4+ or CD8+ T cells sorted from blood, collected in a trial of the OX40 agonist ivuxolimab. The source of this sequence is an adult with an advanced solid tumor such as melanoma, head and neck, liver or kidney cancer.

The chain's CDR3 is CASSAGQGFGETQYF. As DNA, the CDR3 is TGTGCCAGCAGCGCCGGACAGGGGTTCGGAGAGACCCAGTACTTC. V usage is TRBV7-6 and J usage is TRBJ2-5, with 9 bases identical to TRBD1. Per the germline V gene, CDR1 is SGHVS and CDR2 is FNYEAQ. The V and J ends lost 5 bases and 4 bases, in that order; junction bases with no gene match: 8. The CDR3 covers 15 residues.